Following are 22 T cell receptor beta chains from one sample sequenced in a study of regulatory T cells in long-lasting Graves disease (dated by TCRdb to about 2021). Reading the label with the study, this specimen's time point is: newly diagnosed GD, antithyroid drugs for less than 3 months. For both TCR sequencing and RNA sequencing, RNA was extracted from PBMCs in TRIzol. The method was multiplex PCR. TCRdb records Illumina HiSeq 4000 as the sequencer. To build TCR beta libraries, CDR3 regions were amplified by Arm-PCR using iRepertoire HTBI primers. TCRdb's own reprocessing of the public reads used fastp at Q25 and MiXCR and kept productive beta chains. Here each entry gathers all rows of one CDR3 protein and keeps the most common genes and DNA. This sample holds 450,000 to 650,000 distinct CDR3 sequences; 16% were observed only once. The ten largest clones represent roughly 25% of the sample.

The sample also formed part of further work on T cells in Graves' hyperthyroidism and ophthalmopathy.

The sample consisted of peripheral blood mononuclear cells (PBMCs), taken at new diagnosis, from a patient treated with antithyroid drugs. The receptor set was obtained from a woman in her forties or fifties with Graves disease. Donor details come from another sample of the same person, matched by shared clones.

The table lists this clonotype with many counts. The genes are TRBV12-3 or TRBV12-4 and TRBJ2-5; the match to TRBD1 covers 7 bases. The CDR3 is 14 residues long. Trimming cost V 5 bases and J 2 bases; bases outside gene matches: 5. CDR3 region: CASSRDRSQETQYF. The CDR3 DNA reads TGTGCCAGCAGTCGGGACAGATCTCAAGAGACCCAGTACTTC.

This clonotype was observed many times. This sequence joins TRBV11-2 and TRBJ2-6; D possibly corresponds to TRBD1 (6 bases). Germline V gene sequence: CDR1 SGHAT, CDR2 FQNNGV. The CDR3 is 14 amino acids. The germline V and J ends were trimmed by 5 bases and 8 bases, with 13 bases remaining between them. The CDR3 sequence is CASSALQGTNVLTF. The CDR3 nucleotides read TGTGCCAGCAGCGCCTTACAGGGAACCAACGTCCTGACTTTC. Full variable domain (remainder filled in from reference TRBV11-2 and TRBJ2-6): EAGVAQSPRYKIIEKRQSVAFWCNPISGHATLYWYQQILGQGPKLLIQFQNNGVVDDSQLPKDRFSAERLKGVDSTLKIQPAKLEDSAVYLCASSALQGTNVLTFGAGSRLTVL.

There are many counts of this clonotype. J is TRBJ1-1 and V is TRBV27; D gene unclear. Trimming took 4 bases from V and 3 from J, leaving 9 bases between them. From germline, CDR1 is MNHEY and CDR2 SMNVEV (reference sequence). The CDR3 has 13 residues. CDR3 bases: TGTGCCAGCAGTTCGTGGGTACACACTGAAGCTTTCTTT. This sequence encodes CASSSWVHTEAFF.

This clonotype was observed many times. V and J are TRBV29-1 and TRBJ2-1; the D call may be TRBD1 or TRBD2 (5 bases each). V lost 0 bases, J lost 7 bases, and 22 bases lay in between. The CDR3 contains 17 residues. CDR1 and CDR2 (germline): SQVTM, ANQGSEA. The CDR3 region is CSVEERGVRRNWNEQFF. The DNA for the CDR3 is TGCAGCGTTGAAGAAAGAGGGGTGCGACGAAATTGGAATGAGCAGTTCTTC.

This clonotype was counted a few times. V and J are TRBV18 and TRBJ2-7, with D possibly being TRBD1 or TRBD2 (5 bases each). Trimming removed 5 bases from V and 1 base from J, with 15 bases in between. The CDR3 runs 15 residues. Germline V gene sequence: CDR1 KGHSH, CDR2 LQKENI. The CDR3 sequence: CASSSGTARSYEQYF. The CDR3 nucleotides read TGTGCCAGCTCATCTGGGACCGCACGATCCTACGAGCAGTACTTC.

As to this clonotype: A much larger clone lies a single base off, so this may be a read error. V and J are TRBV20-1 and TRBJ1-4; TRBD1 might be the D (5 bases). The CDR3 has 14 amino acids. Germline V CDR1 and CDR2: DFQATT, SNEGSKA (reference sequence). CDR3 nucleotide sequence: TGCAGTGCTAGTTGGGGAGGGGCTAATGAAAAACTGGTTTTT. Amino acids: CSASWGGANEKLVF.

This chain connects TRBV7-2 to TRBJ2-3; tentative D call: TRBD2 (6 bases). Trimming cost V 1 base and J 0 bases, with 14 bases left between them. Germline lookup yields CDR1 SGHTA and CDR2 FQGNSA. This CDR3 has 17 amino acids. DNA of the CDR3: TGTGCCAGCAGCTTAGAACGTAACGGGGGTAGCACAGATACGCAGTATTTT. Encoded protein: CASSLERNGGSTDTQYF.

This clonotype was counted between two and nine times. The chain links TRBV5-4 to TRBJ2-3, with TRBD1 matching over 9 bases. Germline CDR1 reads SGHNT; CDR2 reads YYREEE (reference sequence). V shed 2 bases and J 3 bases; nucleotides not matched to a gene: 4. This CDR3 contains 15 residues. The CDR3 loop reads CASSFGGTGTDTQYF. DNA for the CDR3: TGTGCCAGCAGCTTTGGAGGGACAGGGACAGATACGCAGTATTTT.

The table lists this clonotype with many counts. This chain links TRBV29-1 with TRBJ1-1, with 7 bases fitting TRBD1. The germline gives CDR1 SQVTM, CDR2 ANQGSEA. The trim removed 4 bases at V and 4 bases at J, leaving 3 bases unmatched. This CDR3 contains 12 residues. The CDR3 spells CSVAGGGTEAFF. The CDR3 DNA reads TGCAGCGTTGCAGGGGGAGGCACTGAAGCTTTCTTT.

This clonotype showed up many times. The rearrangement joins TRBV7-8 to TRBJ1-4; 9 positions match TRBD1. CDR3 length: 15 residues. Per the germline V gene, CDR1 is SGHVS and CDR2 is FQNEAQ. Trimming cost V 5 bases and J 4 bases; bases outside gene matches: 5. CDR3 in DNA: TGTGCCAGCAGCCCCCTGACAGGGGGTAATGAAAAACTGTTTTTT. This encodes CASSPLTGGNEKLFF.

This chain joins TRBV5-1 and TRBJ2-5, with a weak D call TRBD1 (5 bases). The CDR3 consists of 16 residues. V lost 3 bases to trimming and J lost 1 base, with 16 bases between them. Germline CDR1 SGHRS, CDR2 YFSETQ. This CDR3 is CASSSGAQGGQETQYF. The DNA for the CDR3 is TGCGCCAGCAGCTCCGGCGCGCAGGGCGGCCAAGAGACCCAGTACTTC.

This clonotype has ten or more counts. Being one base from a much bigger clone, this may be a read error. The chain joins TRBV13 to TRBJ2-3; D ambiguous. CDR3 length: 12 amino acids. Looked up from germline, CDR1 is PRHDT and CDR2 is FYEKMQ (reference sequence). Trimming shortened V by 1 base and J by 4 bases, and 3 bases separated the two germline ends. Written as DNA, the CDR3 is TGTGCCAGCAGCTTAGATGCAGATACGCAGTATTTT. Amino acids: CASSLDADTQYF.

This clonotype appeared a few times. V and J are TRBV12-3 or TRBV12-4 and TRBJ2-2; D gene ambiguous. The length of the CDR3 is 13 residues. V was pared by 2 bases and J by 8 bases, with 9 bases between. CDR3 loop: CASSLPEEGELFF. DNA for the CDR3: TGTGCCAGCAGTTTACCAGAAGAGGGGGAGCTGTTTTTT.

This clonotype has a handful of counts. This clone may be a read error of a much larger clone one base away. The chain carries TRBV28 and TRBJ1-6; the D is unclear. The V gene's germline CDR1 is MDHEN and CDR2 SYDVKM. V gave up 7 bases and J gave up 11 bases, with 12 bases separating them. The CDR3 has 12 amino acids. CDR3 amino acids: CASTVVNPPLHF. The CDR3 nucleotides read TGTGCCAGCACCGTAGTAAATCCACCCCTCCACTTT.

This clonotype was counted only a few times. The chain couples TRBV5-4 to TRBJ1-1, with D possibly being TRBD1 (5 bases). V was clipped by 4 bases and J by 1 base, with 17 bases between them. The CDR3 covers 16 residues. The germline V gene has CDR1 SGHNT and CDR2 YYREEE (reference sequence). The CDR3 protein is CASSGGPGTANTEAFF. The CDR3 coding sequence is TGTGCCAGCAGCGGAGGCCCCGGGACGGCGAACACTGAAGCTTTCTTT.

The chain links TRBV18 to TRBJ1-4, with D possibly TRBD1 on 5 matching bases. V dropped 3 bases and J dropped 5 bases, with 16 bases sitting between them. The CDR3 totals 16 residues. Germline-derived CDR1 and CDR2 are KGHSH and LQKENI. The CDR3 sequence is CASSPSAGINNEKLFF. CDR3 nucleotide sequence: TGTGCCAGCTCACCTTCCGCAGGGATAAACAATGAAAAACTGTTTTTT. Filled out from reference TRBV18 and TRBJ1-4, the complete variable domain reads NAGVMQNPRHLVRRRGQEARLRCSPMKGHSHVYWYRQLPEEGLKFMVYLQKENIIDESGMPKERFSAEFPKEGPSILRIQQVVRGDSAAYFCASSPSAGINNEKLFFGSGTQLSVL.

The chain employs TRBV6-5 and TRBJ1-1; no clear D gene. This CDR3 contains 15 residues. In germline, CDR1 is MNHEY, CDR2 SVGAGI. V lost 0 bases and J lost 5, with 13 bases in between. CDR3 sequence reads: CASSYSKKVGTEAFF. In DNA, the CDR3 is TGTGCCAGCAGTTACTCGAAAAAGGTGGGGACTGAAGCTTTCTTT.

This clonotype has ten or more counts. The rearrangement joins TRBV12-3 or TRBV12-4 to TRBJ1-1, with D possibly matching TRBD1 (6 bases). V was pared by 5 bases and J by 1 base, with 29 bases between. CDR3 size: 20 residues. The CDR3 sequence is CASSPATGFDSVWGNTEAFF. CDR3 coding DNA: TGTGCCAGCAGTCCAGCGACAGGTTTTGATTCAGTTTGGGGGAACACTGAAGCTTTCTTT.

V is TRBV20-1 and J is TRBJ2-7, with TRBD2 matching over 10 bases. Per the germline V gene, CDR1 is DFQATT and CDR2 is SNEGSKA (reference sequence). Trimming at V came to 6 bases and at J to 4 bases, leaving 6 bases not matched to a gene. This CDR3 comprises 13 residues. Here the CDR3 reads CSAAGLAVYEQYF. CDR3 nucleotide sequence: TGCAGTGCAGCTGGACTAGCGGTATACGAGCAGTACTTC.

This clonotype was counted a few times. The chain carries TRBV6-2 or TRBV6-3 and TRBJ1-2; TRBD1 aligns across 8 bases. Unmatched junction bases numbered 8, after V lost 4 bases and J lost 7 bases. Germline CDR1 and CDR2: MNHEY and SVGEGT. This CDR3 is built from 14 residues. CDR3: CASSSGQGRGGYTF. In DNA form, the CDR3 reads TGTGCCAGCAGTTCCGGACAGGGAAGAGGTGGCTACACCTTC.

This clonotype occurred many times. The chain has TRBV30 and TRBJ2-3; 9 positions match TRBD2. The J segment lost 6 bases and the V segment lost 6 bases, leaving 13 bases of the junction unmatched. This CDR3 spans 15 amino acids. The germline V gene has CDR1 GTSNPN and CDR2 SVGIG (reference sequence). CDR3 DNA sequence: TGTGCCTGTTCTACCGGCGGGAGGGCGGGTGATACGCAGTATTTT. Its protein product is CACSTGGRAGDTQYF.

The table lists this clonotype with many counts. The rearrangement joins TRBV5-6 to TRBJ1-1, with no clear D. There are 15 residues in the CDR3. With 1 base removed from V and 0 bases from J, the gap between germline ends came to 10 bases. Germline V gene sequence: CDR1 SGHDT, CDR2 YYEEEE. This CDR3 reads CASSLKGNLNTEAFF. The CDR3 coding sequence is TGTGCCAGCAGCTTGAAGGGCAACTTGAACACTGAAGCTTTCTTT.